The next 27 T cell receptor beta chains were all read from a single sample in a study of T cell responses to AZD1222 COVID-19 vaccine. Sequencing used immunoSEQ multiplex PCR; TCRdb keeps in-frame clones, though not all of them. Among 70,000 to 90,000 clones, roughly 90% were seen once, and the ten largest hold approximately 3%. The sequenced sample was peripheral blood, obtained on day 0 of AZD1222 vaccination. The source of these receptors is an adult in good health.

With respect to this clone: The junction departs from germline at one end; a sequencing error may be responsible. V is TRBV6-1 and J is TRBJ2-6; D not resolved. The CDR3 loop spans 17 amino acids. From germline, CDR1 is MNHNS and CDR2 SASEGT. CDR3 protein: CASREGPGVEGANVLTF. In DNA, the CDR3 is TGTGCCAGCAGAGAAGGTCCAGGCGTGGAGGGGGCCAACGTCCTGACTTTC.

The chain carries TRBV3-1 (or the pseudogene TRBV3-2) and TRBJ2-5; 9 bases agree with TRBD2. This CDR3 comprises 18 residues. V shed 0 bases and J 4 bases; nucleotides not matched to a gene: 12. In germline, CDR1 is LGHDT, CDR2 YNNKEL (reference sequence). The CDR3 DNA is TGTGCCAGCAGCCAAGATAGTCTTAGCGGGGGATTTGTAGAGACCCAGTACTTC. Translated, it gives CASSQDSLSGGFVETQYF.

The V call is TRBV27, the J call TRBJ1-2; a weak D match, TRBD1 (6 bases). The length of the CDR3 is 15 residues. Trimming removed 5 bases from V and 6 bases from J, with 19 bases in between. CDR1 and CDR2 from the germline V gene are MNHEY and SMNVEV (reference sequence). CDR3 region: CASSPGQRTFDGYTF. For the CDR3, the DNA is TGTGCCAGCAGTCCCGGACAGCGAACCTTTGATGGCTACACCTTC.

The rearrangement joins TRBV10-1 to TRBJ1-3; the D is unclear. The CDR3 covers 13 residues. V shed 8 bases and J shed 3 bases, with 11 bases lying between them. The V gene's germline CDR1 is WNHNN and CDR2 SYGVQD (reference sequence). DNA of the CDR3: TGCGCCAGCTCACCAGGTGGTGGAAACACCATATATTTT. Translating gives CASSPGGGNTIYF.

The CDR3 region has the DNA TGTGCCAGCAGCCGTATGCGGACAGGGAAGTTCTTC. Amino acids: CASSRMRTGKFF. The J gene is TRBJ2-1, the V gene TRBV14; 8 bases align to TRBD1. The CDR3 runs to 12 residues. The V and J ends lost 4 bases and 14 bases, in that order; junction bases with no gene match: 7. CDR1 is SGHDN, CDR2 FVKESK, per germline.

This clone was seen a handful of times. This chain uses TRBV14 with TRBJ1-6; D uncertain. There are 13 residues in the CDR3. The V gene's germline CDR1 is SGHDN and CDR2 FVKESK. Trimming left V 2 bases short and J 10 bases short, with 9 bases between. This CDR3 reads CASSQLWASPLHF. Written as DNA, the CDR3 is TGTGCCAGCAGCCAACTTTGGGCATCACCCCTCCACTTT.

This clone was recorded only once. V and J are TRBV14 and TRBJ1-1; D unclear. V dropped 5 bases and J dropped 4 bases, with 11 bases sitting between them. This CDR3 is built from 13 residues. Germline V gene sequence: CDR1 SGHDN, CDR2 FVKESK. CDR3 nucleotides: TGTGCCAGCAGCTTAATGAGCGGCACTGAAGCTTTCTTT. Translating gives CASSLMSGTEAFF.

V usage is TRBV27 and J usage is TRBJ1-4; TRBD1 matches 8 bases. The CDR3 consists of 15 residues. The J segment lost 0 bases and the V segment lost 7 bases, leaving 4 bases of the junction unmatched. Germline V gene lookup returns CDR1 MNHEY and CDR2 SMNVEV (reference sequence). Here the CDR3 DNA reads TGTGCCAGCAAATTACAGGGGGCAACTAATGAAAAACTGTTTTTT. Residues: CASKLQGATNEKLFF. Together with reference TRBV27 and TRBJ1-4, the CDR3 gives the full variable domain: EAQVTQNPRYLITVTGKKLTVTCSQNMNHEYMSWYRQDPGLGLRQIYYSMNVEVTDKGDVPEGYKVSRKEKRNFPLILESPSPNQTSLYFCASKLQGATNEKLFFGSGTQLSVL.

The V call is TRBV2, the J call TRBJ2-4, with D possibly TRBD2 on 5 matching bases. This CDR3 is built from 16 residues. Trimming shortened V by 3 bases and J by 0 bases, and 12 bases separated the two germline ends. Per the germline V gene, CDR1 is SNHLY and CDR2 is FYNNEI. The CDR3 bases are TGTGCCAGCAGTGAGAGGAGGTCTCTAGCCAAAAACATTCAGTACTTC. It is translated as CASSERRSLAKNIQYF.

J is TRBJ1-2 and V is TRBV7-2, with D perhaps matching TRBD1 (6 bases). Germline-derived CDR1 and CDR2 are SGHTA and FQGNSA. Trimming shortened V by 4 bases and J by 7 bases, and 10 bases separated the two germline ends. The CDR3 runs 12 residues. Here the CDR3 reads CASSSRTAGYTF. DNA for the CDR3: TGTGCCAGCAGCTCGCGGACAGCTGGCTACACCTTC.

V and J are TRBV2 and TRBJ1-5; no clear D gene. V was cut by 3 bases and J by 3 bases, with 6 bases left in between. This CDR3 has 13 residues. From germline, CDR1 is SNHLY and CDR2 FYNNEI. CDR3 in amino acids: CASSEIVNQPQHF. CDR3 coding DNA: TGTGCCAGCAGTGAGATTGTCAATCAGCCCCAGCATTTT.

This rearrangement joins TRBV19 to TRBJ1-5; the D gene is possibly TRBD1 (5 bases). The CDR3 is made up of 15 amino acids. V was trimmed by 3 bases and J by 0 bases, leaving 9 bases between them. Germline V gene data show CDR1 as LNHDA and CDR2 as SQIVND (reference sequence). The CDR3: CASSITGTSNQPQHF. CDR3 DNA: TGTGCCAGTAGTATCACGGGGACTAGCAATCAGCCCCAGCATTTT.

This chain uses TRBV5-1 with TRBJ2-3, with D unresolved. Germline V gives CDR1 SGHRS, CDR2 YFSETQ. The CDR3 has 13 amino acids. The V gene lost 4 bases and the J gene lost 3 bases, with 9 bases spanning the gap. This chain's CDR3 is CASSRGTTDTQYF. CDR3 in DNA: TGCGCCAGCAGCCGTGGCACGACAGATACGCAGTATTTT.

The chain links TRBV3-1 (or the pseudogene TRBV3-2) to TRBJ2-3; 12 bases align to TRBD2. Germline lookup yields CDR1 LGHDT and CDR2 YNNKEL (reference sequence). The CDR3 totals 16 residues. The junction had 9 bases not matched to a gene; V was cut back by 4 bases and J by 7 bases. The CDR3 DNA is TGTGCCAGCAGCCCCGCTAGCGGGGGGGCCTGGAATACGCAGTATTTT. This encodes CASSPASGGAWNTQYF.

This sequence joins TRBV7-2 and TRBJ2-2; the match to TRBD1 covers 7 bases. The V segment lost 6 bases and the J segment 3 bases; nucleotides outside the gene matches: 7. The CDR3 is 15 residues long. Germline CDR1 SGHTA, CDR2 FQGNSA. In DNA, the CDR3 is TGTGCCAGCAGTATCTGGACAGGCGACACCGGGGAGCTGTTTTTT. It translates to CASSIWTGDTGELFF.

This clone was recorded a few times. This chain links TRBV28 with TRBJ2-2, with no clear D. CDR1 and CDR2 from the germline V gene are MDHEN and SYDVKM. V shed 3 bases and J shed 6 bases, with 5 bases lying between them. The CDR3 is made up of 12 amino acids. DNA for the CDR3: TGTGCCAGCAGTTTTTCCGCCGGGGAGCTGTTTTTT. Residues: CASSFSAGELFF.

There are a few counts of this clone. V and J are TRBV7-8 and TRBJ2-7; weak D call: TRBD2 (7 bases). CDR1 and CDR2 from the germline V gene are SGHVS and FQNEAQ. CDR3 length equals 13 residues. The V and J ends lost 8 bases and 0 bases respectively, with 11 bases between them. The CDR3 spells CASGRDISYEQYF. In DNA form, the CDR3 reads TGTGCCAGCGGGAGGGACATCTCCTACGAGCAGTACTTC.

This chain connects TRBV6-1 to TRBJ2-7; D possibly matches TRBD1 or TRBD2 (5 bases each). The CDR3 length is 15 residues. Trimming stripped 3 bases from V and 3 bases from J, with 15 bases between. CDR1 and CDR2 from the germline V gene are MNHNS and SASEGT. This CDR3 reads CASSEGVDNFYEQYF. The CDR3, as DNA: TGTGCCAGCAGTGAGGGGGTAGACAACTTCTACGAGCAGTACTTC.

This sequence joins TRBV28 and TRBJ1-5; TRBD1 is a possible D gene (5 bases). Per germline, CDR1 MDHEN and CDR2 SYDVKM. Trimming shortened V by 3 bases and J by 6 bases, and 15 bases separated the two germline ends. The CDR3 is made up of 15 amino acids. The CDR3 is CASSLPTGFSQPQHF. DNA for the CDR3: TGTGCCAGCAGTTTGCCCACAGGTTTCTCTCAGCCCCAGCATTTT.

The chain carries TRBV6-2 or TRBV6-3 and TRBJ1-5, with D unclear. The CDR3 consists of 13 residues. Trimming left V 5 bases short and J 7 bases short, with 12 bases between. CDR1 and CDR2 from the germline V gene are MNHEY and SVGEGT. CDR3 amino acids: CASSPRLTQPQHF. CDR3 in DNA: TGTGCCAGCAGTCCCCGACTTACGCAGCCCCAGCATTTT.

The CDR3 loop reads CASSLRSGGVDTQYF. DNA of the CDR3: TGTGCCAGCAGCTTAAGATCGGGAGGGGTAGATACGCAGTATTTT. J is TRBJ2-3 and V is TRBV11-2; TRBD2 matches 8 bases. The CDR3 sequence is 15 residues long. The J segment lost 5 bases and the V segment lost 2 bases, leaving 6 bases of the junction unmatched. The V gene's germline CDR1 is SGHAT and CDR2 FQNNGV.

The genes are TRBV28 and TRBJ2-7, with 10 bases lining up with TRBD1. Germline V CDR1 and CDR2: MDHEN, SYDVKM. Trimming removed 3 bases from V and 9 bases from J; junction bases left unmatched: 8. The CDR3 has 14 amino acids. CDR3 coding DNA: TGTGCCAGCAGTTTTGGGACAGGGGCCGTGGGGCAGTACTTC. It is translated as CASSFGTGAVGQYF.

In the case of this clone: The junction and the germline gene differ at one end; a read error may be behind it. The CDR3 DNA reads as TGTGCCAGCAGTTTAGCGGGCACGGGACAACCCTACTTT. As protein: CASSLAGTGQPYF. The V gene is TRBV12-3 or TRBV12-4, the J gene TRBJ1-6; D possibly corresponds to TRBD1 (6 bases). The CDR3 is 13 residues long.

This chain connects TRBV7-2 to TRBJ2-7; the match to TRBD2 covers 11 bases. J was trimmed by 0 bases and V by 7 bases; bases with no gene match: 8. Germline values: CDR1 SGHTA, CDR2 FQGNSA. CDR3 length: 16 residues. CDR3 sequence reads: CASTGWGTSGSYEQYF. CDR3 DNA: TGTGCCAGCACCGGATGGGGGACTAGCGGCTCCTACGAGCAGTACTTC.

This chain connects TRBV10-2 to TRBJ2-7; 10 nucleotides align to TRBD2. Germline CDR1 and CDR2: WSHSY and SAAADI. The CDR3 sequence is 16 residues long. The V segment lost 2 bases and the J segment 2 bases; nucleotides outside the gene matches: 6. CDR3 sequence: CASSETSGKLTYEQYF. CDR3 nucleotides: TGCGCCAGCAGTGAGACTAGCGGGAAGCTTACCTACGAGCAGTACTTC.

V usage is TRBV6-5 and J usage is TRBJ1-6, with D uncertain. V lost 4 bases, J lost 10 bases, and 8 bases lay in between. The germline CDR1 and CDR2 sequences are MNHEY and SVGAGI. The CDR3 covers 12 residues. DNA for the CDR3: TGTGCCAGCAGTTCCCCGTCCTCACCCCTCCACTTT. Its translation: CASSSPSSPLHF.

The chain recombines TRBV3-1 (or the pseudogene TRBV3-2) with TRBJ2-7; weak D call: TRBD2 (5 bases). V was pared by 5 bases and J by 3 bases, with 11 bases between. Germline V gene data show CDR1 as LGHDT and CDR2 as YNNKEL (reference sequence). The CDR3 has 13 residues. CDR3 bases: TGTGCCAGCAGCTCCGCGGGCAGCTACGAGCAGTACTTC. Protein sequence: CASSSAGSYEQYF.